Each of the 5 T cell receptor beta chains below was sequenced from the same sample in a study of blood T cell repertoires in COVID-19. Repertoires were generated with immunoSEQ multiplex PCR, while TCRdb's copy carries only in-frame clones and drops some. Of tens of thousands of clones in the sample, less than 95% were seen once. The source material was peripheral blood. All receptors come from a man between 18 and 29 years old with COVID-19, enrolled during active disease.

The chain has TRBV15 and TRBJ2-1; 8 bases match TRBD2. Germline V gives CDR1 LNHNV, CDR2 YYDKDF (reference sequence). V was pared by 2 bases and J by 7 bases, with 13 bases of the junction left unmatched. The CDR3 has 17 residues. The DNA of the CDR3 is TGTGCCACCAGCAGAATGAAACGGTTCACGGGGGGGAATGAGCAGTTCTTC. This codes for CATSRMKRFTGGNEQFF.

This clone was counted once. V is TRBV6-5 and J is TRBJ1-5, with D maybe TRBD1 (5 bases). V dropped 2 bases and J dropped 8 bases, with 10 bases sitting between them. The CDR3 contains 13 residues. The germline V gene has CDR1 MNHEY and CDR2 SVGAGI. CDR3 amino acids: CASSYGAEEPQHF. CDR3 sequence (DNA): TGTGCCAGCAGTTACGGGGCAGAGGAGCCCCAGCATTTT.

CDR3 amino acids: CASSLGRGDTGELFF. In DNA, the CDR3 is TGCGCCAGCAGCTTGGGGCGGGGGGACACCGGGGAGCTGTTTTTT. The chain is built from TRBV5-1 and TRBJ2-2; TRBD2 matches at 8 bases. The V and J ends lost 0 bases and 3 bases, in that order; junction bases with no gene match: 1. CDR3 length: 15 amino acids. Germline CDR1 is SGHRS and CDR2 is YFSETQ.

V is TRBV6-5 and J is TRBJ2-7; D is possibly TRBD1 (6 bases). The germline gives CDR1 MNHEY, CDR2 SVGAGI. There are 14 residues in the CDR3. The ends were cut back, 5 bases at V and 4 bases at J, with 15 bases in the middle. The CDR3 region is CASSPQGRGYEQYF. The CDR3 bases are TGTGCCAGCAGTCCACAGGGAAGAGGGTACGAGCAGTACTTC.

The chain joins TRBV27 to TRBJ2-2; 8 bases fit TRBD2. Germline values: CDR1 MNHEY, CDR2 SMNVEV (reference sequence). There are 13 residues in the CDR3. With V trimmed by 4 bases and J by 9 bases, 4 bases remained unmatched. The DNA of the CDR3 is TGTGCCAGCAGTTCTCAGCGGGAGTGGGAGCTGTTTTTT. This translates into CASSSQREWELFF.